The 22 T cell receptor beta chains below were found in one sample sequenced in a study of graft-versus-host responses after intestinal transplantation. Their antigens are not known. Sequencing was performed with immunoSEQ multiplex PCR; in TCRdb, only in-frame clones are kept and a portion is missing. The sample yields over 85,000 clones, 85% to 95% seen once. Sequencing was performed on unstimulated CD8+ T cells sorted from spleen or lymph node cells, taken before intestinal transplant. The receptors were gathered from a human donor who received an intestinal transplant.

The genes are TRBV9 and TRBJ2-1; 9 nucleotides line up with TRBD2. V was clipped by 0 bases and J by 9 bases; unmatched bases: 13. The length of the CDR3 is 17 residues. Germline loops: CDR1 SGDLS, CDR2 YYNGEE. This CDR3 is CASSVALASGVASEQFF. DNA of the CDR3: TGTGCCAGCAGCGTAGCTCTTGCTAGCGGGGTCGCAAGTGAGCAGTTCTTC.

The J gene is TRBJ2-3, the V gene TRBV5-8; 8 bases fit TRBD2. The CDR3 is 15 residues long. V shed 4 bases, J shed 6 bases, and the junction held 10 bases outside the gene matches. CDR1 is SGHTS, CDR2 YDEGEE, per germline. CDR3 amino acids: CASSAGIAGWDTQYF. CDR3 in DNA: TGTGCCAGCAGCGCCGGTATAGCGGGGTGGGATACGCAGTATTTT. Full variable domain (rest looked up from reference TRBV5-8 and TRBJ2-3): EAGVTQSPTHLIKTRGQQATLRCSPISGHTSVYWYQQALGLGLQFLLWYDEGEERNRGNFPPRFSGRQFPNYSSELNVNALELEDSALYLCASSAGIAGWDTQYFGPGTRLTVL.

V is TRBV4-1 and J is TRBJ2-2, with D uncertain. Per germline, CDR1 MGHRA and CDR2 YSYEKL. V was cut by 1 base and J by 8 bases, with 14 bases left in between. CDR3 size: 15 residues. CDR3 coding DNA: TGCGCCAGCAGCCAAGCACTTGACCTAGGTGGGGAGCTGTTTTTT. It is translated as CASSQALDLGGELFF.

The chain joins TRBV19 to TRBJ1-2; D uncertain. V was trimmed by 9 bases and J by 2 bases, leaving 10 bases between them. Germline CDR1 reads LNHDA; CDR2 reads SQIVND (reference sequence). The CDR3 spans 12 residues. Written as DNA, the CDR3 is TGTGCCAGCTCAATTCTAAACTATGGCTACACCTTC. Translated: CASSILNYGYTF.

The chain links TRBV6-5 to TRBJ1-1; no clear D. CDR1 MNHEY and CDR2 SVGAGI come from the germline V gene. Trimming shortened V by 5 bases and J by 11 bases, and 12 bases separated the two germline ends. The CDR3 sequence is 11 residues long. In DNA, the CDR3 is TGTGCCAGCAGTACCTTGTGGGCGGCTTTCTTT. Translation gives CASSTLWAAFF.

The CDR3 spells CASNGGQGLSYEQYF. In DNA, the CDR3 is TGTGCCAGCAATGGAGGACAGGGCCTCTCCTACGAGCAGTACTTC. V gene TRBV27 combines with J gene TRBJ2-7, with 8 bases fitting TRBD1. The length of the CDR3 is 15 residues. Germline assignment: CDR1 MNHEY and CDR2 SMNVEV (reference sequence). The V gene end was trimmed by 7 bases and the J gene end by 0 bases; junction bases not matched to a gene: 8.

The chain employs TRBV14 and TRBJ2-7; 9 bases map to TRBD2. The germline V gene encodes CDR1 SGHDN and CDR2 FVKESK. After removal of 8 bases from V and 4 bases from J, the junction contained 9 bases not matched to a gene. CDR3 length: 14 amino acids. The CDR3 DNA is TGTGCCAGCCAAATAGCGGGAGTTGGTTACGAGCAGTACTTC. Translated, it gives CASQIAGVGYEQYF.

This clone was detected once. The chain links TRBV19 to TRBJ2-1; the match to TRBD2 covers 12 bases. The CDR3 totals 15 residues. Germline V gene data show CDR1 as LNHDA and CDR2 as SQIVND (reference sequence). Unmatched junction bases numbered 9, after V lost 6 bases and J lost 9 bases. CDR3 sequence (DNA): TGTGCCAGTAGCGCGGGACTAGCGGGCCTTAGTGAGCAGTTCTTC. This gives the protein CASSAGLAGLSEQFF.

The V call is TRBV6-5, the J call TRBJ2-1, with a tentative D call TRBD1 (5 bases). Trimming pared 4 bases from V and 1 base from J, leaving 11 bases between. Germline V lookup: CDR1 MNHEY, CDR2 SVGAGI. The CDR3 sequence is 15 residues long. In nucleotides, the CDR3 is TGTGCCAGCAGTTCAGTGACAGCTTCCTACAATGAGCAGTTCTTC. Its translation is CASSSVTASYNEQFF.

As concerns this clone: This sample includes further DNA sequences coding for the same CDR3. This rearrangement joins TRBV19 to TRBJ2-7; D gene uncertain. Germline V CDR1 and CDR2: LNHDA, SQIVND (reference sequence). This CDR3 comprises 13 residues. Trimming took off 3 bases at V and 2 bases at J, with 8 bases between the two ends. The CDR3 here is CASSMGQTYEQYF. In DNA, the CDR3 is TGTGCCAGTAGTATGGGCCAGACCTACGAGCAGTACTTC.

The V call is TRBV7-9, the J call TRBJ2-1, with a weak D call TRBD1 (6 bases). The CDR3 extends over 11 amino acids. Germline CDR1 SEHNR, CDR2 FQNEAQ (reference sequence). Trimming shortened V by 5 bases and J by 11 bases, and 10 bases separated the two germline ends. The CDR3, as DNA: TGTGCCAGCAGCCCACAGGGACAGCAGTTCTTC. Its translation is CASSPQGQQFF.

The chain recombines TRBV27 with TRBJ2-7, with 9 bases that match TRBD1. The CDR3 spans 14 residues. Germline CDR1 reads MNHEY; CDR2 reads SMNVEV (reference sequence). V dropped 7 bases and J dropped 0; count of bases not matched to a gene: 4. The CDR3 coding sequence is TGTGCCAGCACCGAGACAGGGGGCTCCTACGAGCAGTACTTC. Residues: CASTETGGSYEQYF.

The genes are TRBV30 and TRBJ1-3, with 8 bases lining up with TRBD1. CDR1 is GTSNPN, CDR2 SVGIG, per germline (reference sequence). With V trimmed by 4 bases and J by 0 bases, 8 bases remained unmatched. This CDR3 contains 16 residues. The CDR3 sequence: CAWNRGLGSSGNTIYF. The CDR3 nucleotides read TGTGCCTGGAACAGGGGGTTGGGGTCCTCTGGAAACACCATATATTTT. The variable domain in full, completed from reference TRBV30 and TRBJ1-3, reads SQTIHQWPATLVQPVGSPLSLECTVEGTSNPNLYWYRQAAGRGLQLLFYSVGIGQISSEVPQNLSASRPQDRQFILSSKKLLLSDSGFYLCAWNRGLGSSGNTIYFGEGSWLTVV.

This sequence joins TRBV5-4 and TRBJ2-5; TRBD1 is a possible D gene (5 bases). Germline lookup yields CDR1 SGHNT and CDR2 YYREEE (reference sequence). There are 14 residues in the CDR3. Trimming took off 1 base at V and 5 bases at J, with 12 bases between the two ends. The CDR3 is CASSLRQGQETQYF. In DNA, the CDR3 is TGTGCCAGCAGCTTGAGGCAGGGTCAGGAGACCCAGTACTTC.

This chain links TRBV12-5 with TRBJ2-3, with 9 bases identical to TRBD1. The CDR3 length is 15 residues. The V segment lost 4 bases and the J segment 1 base; nucleotides outside the gene matches: 3. Germline-derived CDR1 and CDR2 are LGHNT and FRNRAP. CDR3 residues: CASGSWTGGTDTQYF. DNA of the CDR3: TGTGCTAGTGGTTCCTGGACAGGGGGCACAGATACGCAGTATTTT.

This chain joins TRBV5-4 and TRBJ1-2; D might be TRBD1 (6 bases). The CDR3 contains 14 residues. Between the trimmed V and J ends, which lost 0 bases and 4 bases, there was a span of 10 bases. Germline-derived CDR1 and CDR2 are SGHNT and YYREEE (reference sequence). The CDR3 DNA reads as TGTGCCAGCAGCTTGGGGGGACAAGCCTATGGCTACACCTTC. Its protein is CASSLGGQAYGYTF.

This clone has just one count. V and J are TRBV11-2 and TRBJ2-7; 7 positions agree with TRBD1. CDR3 size: 15 residues. J lost 2 bases, V lost 4 bases, and 8 bases had no gene match. Germline lookup yields CDR1 SGHAT and CDR2 FQNNGV. CDR3 coding DNA: TGTGCCAGCAGCTACCCCGGGACAGTAACCTACGAGCAGTACTTC. Translation: CASSYPGTVTYEQYF.

The chain joins TRBV6-6 to TRBJ2-7; D is unresolved. The CDR3 runs 16 residues. Trimming stripped 0 bases from V and 4 bases from J, with 16 bases between. CDR1 MNHNY and CDR2 SVGAGI come from the germline V gene (reference sequence). Here the CDR3 reads CASSYSQTPPEYEQYF. As DNA, the CDR3 is TGTGCCAGCAGTTACTCCCAAACCCCGCCTGAGTACGAGCAGTACTTC.

The chain joins TRBV4-2 to TRBJ1-2; 7 bases are a match to TRBD1. The ends lost 2 bases at V and 3 bases at J; junction bases unmatched: 3. This CDR3 region has 14 residues. From germline, CDR1 is LGHNA and CDR2 YNFKEQ. CDR3 region: CASSQTGEDYGYTF. The DNA of the CDR3 is TGTGCCAGCAGCCAAACAGGGGAGGACTATGGCTACACCTTC.

The chain combines TRBV6-5 with TRBJ2-2; 11 nucleotides match TRBD1. Germline V CDR1 and CDR2: MNHEY, SVGAGI. The CDR3 contains 15 residues. V was pared by 2 bases and J by 4 bases, with 0 bases of the junction left unmatched. The CDR3 loop is CASSYGQGATGELFF. Here the CDR3 DNA reads TGTGCCAGCAGTTACGGACAGGGGGCCACCGGGGAGCTGTTTTTT.

A note on this clone: Other DNA sequences from this sample encode an identical CDR3 as well. The chain recombines TRBV19 with TRBJ2-7; 10 bases map to TRBD1. With 1 base clipped from V and 2 bases from J, the junction kept 2 bases outside the gene matches. This CDR3 is built from 15 residues. Germline V gene sequence: CDR1 LNHDA, CDR2 SQIVND (reference sequence). In DNA form, the CDR3 reads TGTGCCAGTAGTATAGGGACAGGGGGGACCTACGAGCAGTACTTC. As protein: CASSIGTGGTYEQYF.

This rearrangement joins TRBV12-5 to TRBJ1-3; D ambiguous. Trimming left V 6 bases short and J 0 bases short, with 12 bases between. The length of the CDR3 is 15 residues. Germline loops: CDR1 LGHNT, CDR2 FRNRAP. The CDR3 DNA follows: TGTGCTAGTGGGCCACAGACCAGCTCTGGAAACACCATATATTTT. Translation gives CASGPQTSSGNTIYF.